A single sample is the source of the 13 T cell receptor beta chains below, sequenced in a study of graft-versus-host responses after intestinal transplantation. These receptors' targets are unknown. The data were produced by immunoSEQ multiplex PCR, yet TCRdb's version contains in-frame clones alone and is incomplete. This table holds some 88,000 clones, 93% found once. The sample consisted of unstimulated CD8+ T cells sorted from spleen or lymph node cells, taken before intestinal transplant. These receptors came from a human donor who received an intestinal transplant.

The CDR3 region is CAWTTASNQPQHF. The DNA for the CDR3 is TGTGCCTGGACGACAGCATCAAATCAGCCCCAGCATTTT. The chain employs TRBV30 and TRBJ1-5; possible D gene TRBD1, 5 bases. Trimming left V 4 bases short and J 4 bases short, with 11 bases between. This CDR3 comprises 13 residues. CDR1 is GTSNPN, CDR2 SVGIG, per germline (reference sequence).

The rearrangement links TRBV5-5 to TRBJ2-3; TRBD2 might be the D (7 bases). Between the trimmed V and J ends, which lost 4 bases and 1 base, there was a span of 13 bases. CDR3 size: 15 residues. The germline V gene has CDR1 SGHKS and CDR2 YYEKEE (reference sequence). DNA of the CDR3: TGTGCCAGCAGCGCACGCGGGGGCGGCACAGATACGCAGTATTTT. Protein sequence: CASSARGGGTDTQYF.

This rearrangement joins TRBV6-6 to TRBJ1-1, with 8 bases matching TRBD1. CDR1 and CDR2 (germline): MNHNY, SVGAGI (reference sequence). This CDR3 is 15 amino acids long. V shed 0 bases, J shed 0 bases, and the junction held 0 bases outside the gene matches. CDR3 region: CASSYSGQVNTEAFF. The DNA of the CDR3 is TGTGCCAGCAGTTACTCGGGACAGGTGAACACTGAAGCTTTCTTT.

The V and J genes are TRBV2 and TRBJ1-2; D perhaps matches TRBD1 (6 bases). The V end lost 11 bases, the J end lost 4 bases, and 23 bases lay between the germline ends. Germline CDR1 SNHLY, CDR2 FYNNEI. This CDR3 contains 15 residues. This CDR3 reads CAARQAGAEVYGYTF. The CDR3 coding sequence is TGTGCCGCCAGACAGGCGGGGGCTGAAGTCTATGGCTACACCTTC.

This clone was detected once. The chain employs TRBV29-1 and TRBJ1-2, with 10 bases matching TRBD1. The V gene end was trimmed by 2 bases and the J gene end by 8 bases; junction bases not matched to a gene: 11. Germline V gives CDR1 SQVTM, CDR2 ANQGSEA. The CDR3 spans 15 residues. The CDR3 DNA sequence: TGCAGCGTTGAAAAGAAAGGGACAGGGGAAGGCGGCTACACCTTC. Its translation: CSVEKKGTGEGGYTF.

In DNA, the CDR3 is TGTGCCAGCAGCCAGGACAGTTACTCTGGAAACACCATATATTTT. It translates to CASSQDSYSGNTIYF. V usage is TRBV5-4 and J usage is TRBJ1-3; D might be TRBD1 (6 bases). This CDR3 contains 15 residues. Trimming pared 4 bases from V and 0 bases from J, leaving 11 bases between. Per the germline V gene, CDR1 is SGHNT and CDR2 is YYREEE (reference sequence).

The chain is built from TRBV4-3 and TRBJ1-5; 7 bases line up with TRBD1. The germline V gene encodes CDR1 LGHNA and CDR2 YSLEER. The trim removed 4 bases at V and 2 bases at J, leaving 2 bases unmatched. The CDR3 is made up of 14 amino acids. CDR3 DNA: TGCGCCAGCAGCCCCGGGACAGGCAATCAGCCCCAGCATTTT. This codes for CASSPGTGNQPQHF.

The chain recombines TRBV4-3 with TRBJ2-7; the D gene is possibly TRBD2 (6 bases). Germline loops: CDR1 LGHNA, CDR2 YSLEER. This CDR3 contains 15 residues. V was pared by 1 base and J by 3 bases, with 13 bases between. In nucleotides, the CDR3 is TGCGCCAGCAGCCAAGTAGCGGCCACGCACTACGAGCAGTACTTC. Its translation is CASSQVAATHYEQYF.

The rearrangement uses TRBV4-3 and TRBJ2-1; tentative D call: TRBD2 (6 bases). The CDR3 totals 15 residues. Between the trimmed V and J ends, which lost 4 bases and 8 bases, there was a span of 18 bases. In germline, CDR1 is LGHNA, CDR2 YSLEER. CDR3 loop: CASSPGTLARDEQFF. The DNA for the CDR3 is TGCGCCAGCAGCCCAGGGACTTTAGCTCGGGATGAGCAGTTCTTC.

The chain recombines TRBV12-5 with TRBJ1-6; no firm D call. Germline CDR1 reads LGHNT; CDR2 reads FRNRAP. CDR3 size: 12 residues. V lost 4 bases and J 6 bases, leaving 4 bases between the germline ends. CDR3 loop: CASGWANSPLHF. The DNA of the CDR3 is TGTGCTAGTGGTTGGGCTAATTCACCCCTCCACTTT.

The chain employs TRBV12-5 and TRBJ2-5; D is possibly TRBD1 (6 bases). The germline V gene encodes CDR1 LGHNT and CDR2 FRNRAP. This CDR3 comprises 13 residues. V was shortened by 5 bases and J by 11 bases, with 18 bases between the two germline ends. CDR3 sequence (DNA): TGTGCTAGTGGTCCTCCTCCAGGGACAAAGCAGTACTTC. Protein: CASGPPPGTKQYF.

The V and J genes are TRBV30 and TRBJ1-2; D might be TRBD1 (6 bases). The V gene's germline CDR1 is GTSNPN and CDR2 SVGIG (reference sequence). The CDR3 is 15 residues long. V gave up 2 bases and J gave up 0 bases, with 13 bases separating them. The CDR3, as DNA: TGTGCCTGGAGTACAGGGACGGGAACTAACTATGGCTACACCTTC. Residues: CAWSTGTGTNYGYTF. Variable domain in full (rest from reference TRBV30 and TRBJ1-2): SQTIHQWPATLVQPVGSPLSLECTVEGTSNPNLYWYRQAAGRGLQLLFYSVGIGQISSEVPQNLSASRPQDRQFILSSKKLLLSDSGFYLCAWSTGTGTNYGYTFGSGTRLTVV.

CDR3: CASSQTGFSTDTQYF. CDR3 bases: TGCGCCAGCAGCCAAACAGGGTTCAGCACAGATACGCAGTATTTT. The V and J genes are TRBV4-1 and TRBJ2-3, with D maybe TRBD1 (6 bases). Per the germline V gene, CDR1 is MGHRA and CDR2 is YSYEKL. The CDR3 is 15 amino acids. Trimming removed 2 bases from V and 0 bases from J, with 9 bases in between.